The entry below describes one T cell receptor beta chain. Assay: immunoSEQ multiplex PCR; the TCRdb copy retains only in-frame clones and omits some. The data show approximately 320,000 clones, approximately 85% seen once. The CDR3 contains 15 residues. The V gene's germline CDR1 is MNHNS and CDR2 SASEGT. V shed 0 bases and J 4 bases; nucleotides not matched to a gene: 6. This entry comes from a study of blood T cell repertoires in COVID-19. On the study more broadly: Acute-phase and convalescent COVID-19 samples originated in the United States, Italy and Spain. PBMCs, B-cell-depleted T cells, or T cells were the source of the cDNA or gDNA that made up the material.

Sequencing input: peripheral blood. This receptor was obtained from a human donor in a cohort sampled during active COVID-19. The rearrangement links TRBV6-1 to TRBJ2-7, with 7 bases matching TRBD1. The CDR3 spells CASSEAGTAVYEQYF. The CDR3 DNA is TGTGCCAGCAGTGAAGCGGGGACAGCAGTTTACGAGCAGTACTTC.